This passage covers 3 T cell receptor beta chains from one sample sequenced in a study of blood T cells in healthy people across ages. A second about 6 to 12 cycle PCR used barcoded and J-beta primers. Using its own MiXCR run on the 5' RACE reads, TCRdb lists one record per CDR3 protein. The sample consists of about 830,000 distinct CDR3 sequences, around 62% of them appearing once. Sequencing input: blood. The receptors stem from a man aged 25 to 40 in good health.

This clonotype is a singleton in its sample. The chain links TRBV20-1 to TRBJ2-5, with 8 nucleotides matching TRBD2. The germline V gene has CDR1 DFQATT and CDR2 SNEGSKA (reference sequence). V was clipped by 3 bases and J by 5 bases; unmatched bases: 11. This CDR3 contains 15 residues. The CDR3 DNA reads as TGCAGTGCTAGTAAAGGCGGGGGGACCGGGGAGACCCAGTACTTC. It codes for CSASKGGGTGETQYF.

The chain combines TRBV19 with TRBJ2-1; 10 bases map to TRBD1. This CDR3 has 15 amino acids. V shed 5 bases and J 10 bases; nucleotides not matched to a gene: 11. The V gene's germline CDR1 is LNHDA and CDR2 SQIVND (reference sequence). The CDR3 nucleotides read TGTGCCAGTAGTCTCGATCGACAGGGGGCAAACGAGCAGTTCTTC. It translates to CASSLDRQGANEQFF.

This clonotype was picked up a small number of times. The chain couples TRBV10-3 to TRBJ1-2; maybe TRBD1 (5 bases). CDR3 size: 12 residues. V lost 6 bases and J lost 6, with 11 bases in between. Per germline, CDR1 ENHRY and CDR2 SYGVKD. The CDR3 here is CAISGGWDGYTF. The CDR3 nucleotides are TGTGCCATCAGCGGGGGTTGGGATGGCTACACCTTC.